The 9 T cell receptor beta chains below were found in one sample sequenced in a study of siplizumab effects on memory and regulatory T cells. Clones were read by immunoSEQ multiplex PCR, and TCRdb kept only the in-frame ones, dropping some. The sample holds fewer than 130,000 clones, roughly 92% seen once. Sequenced input: CD4+ T cells sorted from blood. The receptors were sampled from a human donor in good health.

The sample holds one count of this clone. The CDR3 nucleotides are TGTGCCAGCACACAGGGGGATAGCAATCAGCCCCAGCATTTT. Amino acids: CASTQGDSNQPQHF. The chain is built from TRBV28 and TRBJ1-5, with TRBD1 matching over 8 bases. The germline gives CDR1 MDHEN, CDR2 SYDVKM. V lost 7 bases, J lost 0 bases, and 2 bases stayed unmatched. The CDR3 has 14 amino acids. The full variable domain, rest sourced from reference TRBV28 and TRBJ1-5, is DVKVTQSSRYLVKRTGEKVFLECVQDMDHENMFWYRQDPGLGLRLIYFSYDVKMKEKGDIPEGYSVSREKKERFSLILESASTNQTSMYLCASTQGDSNQPQHFGDGTRLSIL.

V usage is TRBV19 and J usage is TRBJ1-5, with no clear D. Trimming removed 0 bases at V and 4 bases at J, with 7 bases between. Germline CDR1 LNHDA, CDR2 SQIVND (reference sequence). The CDR3 is made up of 14 amino acids. For the CDR3, the DNA is TGTGCCAGTAGTATAGATCGAGGTAATCAGCCCCAGCATTTT. Protein: CASSIDRGNQPQHF.

The V gene is TRBV5-1, the J gene TRBJ2-3, with 7 bases that match TRBD2. The CDR3 length is 16 residues. Germline loops: CDR1 SGHRS, CDR2 YFSETQ. V shed 0 bases and J 2 bases; nucleotides not matched to a gene: 6. CDR3 amino acids: CASSLVGGVFTDTQYF. CDR3 coding DNA: TGCGCCAGCAGCTTGGTTGGGGGGGTCTTCACAGATACGCAGTATTTT.

The V and J genes are TRBV11-3 and TRBJ1-1, with D possibly being TRBD1 (5 bases). The germline CDR1 and CDR2 sequences are SGHNT and YENEEA. V lost 4 bases and J 1 base, leaving 10 bases between the germline ends. The CDR3 is 14 residues long. CDR3 in amino acids: CASSSDGGNTEAFF. CDR3 in DNA: TGTGCCAGCAGCTCCGACGGGGGGAACACTGAAGCTTTCTTT.

The chain employs TRBV7-2 and TRBJ2-1; TRBD2 agrees at 9 bases. This CDR3 has 14 residues. Looked up from germline, CDR1 is SGHTA and CDR2 is FQGNSA. V lost 5 bases and J lost 4; bases outside the gene matches: 3. This chain's CDR3 is CASSAGGDYNEQFF. The CDR3, as DNA: TGTGCCAGCAGCGCGGGAGGGGATTACAATGAGCAGTTCTTC.

The chain carries TRBV5-1 and TRBJ2-4; the match to TRBD2 covers 14 bases. After removal of 4 bases from V and 1 base from J, the junction contained 13 bases not matched to a gene. Germline assignment: CDR1 SGHRS and CDR2 YFSETQ. The CDR3 runs to 20 residues. The CDR3 bases are TGCGCCAGCAGCATCGTTTCCGGGACTAGCGGGAGTACGGCCAAAAACATTCAGTACTTC. This sequence encodes CASSIVSGTSGSTAKNIQYF.

This chain links TRBV5-4 with TRBJ2-7, with TRBD2 identical over 7 bases. Looked up from germline, CDR1 is SGHNT and CDR2 is YYREEE (reference sequence). This CDR3 has 14 residues. V trimming: 0 bases; J trimming: 0 bases; junction bases outside the gene matches: 0. DNA for the CDR3: TGTGCCAGCAGCTTGGGCGGGAGCTCCTACGAGCAGTACTTC. It translates to CASSLGGSSYEQYF.

The chain has TRBV18 and TRBJ1-3; D unresolved. The CDR3 spans 15 residues. Trimming took 4 bases from V and 4 from J, leaving 14 bases between them. Per the germline V gene, CDR1 is KGHSH and CDR2 is LQKENI. The CDR3 spells CASSLPGLGGNTIYF. The CDR3 nucleotides are TGTGCCAGCTCACTCCCAGGTTTGGGAGGAAACACCATATATTTT.

This clone turned up a few times. The chain is built from TRBV2 and TRBJ2-1, with TRBD2 matching 8 bases. Germline V lookup: CDR1 SNHLY, CDR2 FYNNEI. The V segment lost 3 bases and the J segment 15 bases; nucleotides outside the gene matches: 4. There are 11 residues in the CDR3. CDR3 sequence reads: CASSDGTRRFF. CDR3 in DNA: TGTGCCAGCAGTGATGGGACTAGAAGGTTCTTC.